The clone carrying this T cell receptor (beta chain) was detected a few times. Its target is not known. This specimen belongs to a study of T-cell memory formation after mild COVID-19. Study-level points and caveats: The authors left the SARS-CoV-2 specificity of second-wave clones peaking on day 37 unconfirmed.

The CDR3 loop spans 15 amino acids. Germline V CDR1 and CDR2: MNHEY, SVGAGI. Losses at the gene ends were 5 bases for V and 4 bases for J; bases not matched to a gene: 7. TCRdb fed the 5' RACE reads into MiXCR, producing one record per CDR3 protein. The sample comprises 95,000 to 110,000 distinct CDR3 sequences, about an eighth of which are singletons, and about 39% rests with the top ten. Sequenced sample: PBMCs or a T cell subset sorted from them (not recorded which). This chain links TRBV6-5 with TRBJ1-5; TRBD1 matches 8 bases. The sequence was obtained from a man aged 18-30 years who had mild COVID-19 (a few samples of this study predate the infection). Cell type and time point are not known. CDR3 region: CASSPETGGNQPQHF. In DNA, the CDR3 is TGTGCCAGCAGTCCCGAAACAGGGGGAAATCAGCCCCAGCATTTT.